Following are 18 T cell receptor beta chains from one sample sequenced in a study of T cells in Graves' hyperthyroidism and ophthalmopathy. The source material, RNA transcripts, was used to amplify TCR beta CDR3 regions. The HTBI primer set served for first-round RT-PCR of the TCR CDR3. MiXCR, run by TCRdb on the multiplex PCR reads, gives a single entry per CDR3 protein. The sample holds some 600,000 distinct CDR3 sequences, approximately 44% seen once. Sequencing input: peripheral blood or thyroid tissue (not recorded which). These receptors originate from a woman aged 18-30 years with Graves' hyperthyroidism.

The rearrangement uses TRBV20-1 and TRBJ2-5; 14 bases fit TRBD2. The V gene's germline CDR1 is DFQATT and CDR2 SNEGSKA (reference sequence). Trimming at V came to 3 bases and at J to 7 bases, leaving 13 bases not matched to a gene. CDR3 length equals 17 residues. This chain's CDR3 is CSASYRLAGGGLGTQYF. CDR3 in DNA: TGCAGTGCTAGTTACAGACTAGCGGGAGGGGGTCTGGGGACCCAGTACTTC.

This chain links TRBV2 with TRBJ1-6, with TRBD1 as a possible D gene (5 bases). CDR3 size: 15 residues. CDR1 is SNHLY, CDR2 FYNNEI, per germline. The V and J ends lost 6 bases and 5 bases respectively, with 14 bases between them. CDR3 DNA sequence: TGTGCCAGCAGCTTGGTGGGGCCTCATAATTCACCCCTCCACTTT. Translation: CASSLVGPHNSPLHF.

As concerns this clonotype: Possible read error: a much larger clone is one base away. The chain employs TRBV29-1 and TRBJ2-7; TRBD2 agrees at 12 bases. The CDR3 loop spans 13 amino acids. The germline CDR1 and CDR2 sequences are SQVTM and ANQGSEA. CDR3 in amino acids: CSGTSGTAYGQYF. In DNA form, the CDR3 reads TGCAGCGGGACTAGCGGGACAGCTTACGGGCAGTACTTC.

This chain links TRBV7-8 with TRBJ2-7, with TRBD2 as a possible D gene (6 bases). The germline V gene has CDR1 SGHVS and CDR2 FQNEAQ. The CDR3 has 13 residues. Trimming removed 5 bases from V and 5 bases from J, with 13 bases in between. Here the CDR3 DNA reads TGTGCCAGCAGCGTAATAGGAGGGGACGAGCAGTACTTC. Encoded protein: CASSVIGGDEQYF.

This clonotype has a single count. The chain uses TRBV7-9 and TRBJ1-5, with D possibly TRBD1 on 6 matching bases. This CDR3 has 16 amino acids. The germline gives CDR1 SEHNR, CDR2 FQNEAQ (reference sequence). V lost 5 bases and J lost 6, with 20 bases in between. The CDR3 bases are TGTGCCAGCAGCCTCACCTACAGGGTTGGTAGTCAGCCCCAGCATTTT. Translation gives CASSLTYRVGSQPQHF. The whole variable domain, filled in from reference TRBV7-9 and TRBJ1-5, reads DTGVSQNPRHKITKRGQNVTFRCDPISEHNRLYWYRQTLGQGPEFLTYFQNEAQLEKSRLLSDRFSAERPKGSFSTLEIQRTEQGDSAMYLCASSLTYRVGSQPQHFGDGTRLSIL.

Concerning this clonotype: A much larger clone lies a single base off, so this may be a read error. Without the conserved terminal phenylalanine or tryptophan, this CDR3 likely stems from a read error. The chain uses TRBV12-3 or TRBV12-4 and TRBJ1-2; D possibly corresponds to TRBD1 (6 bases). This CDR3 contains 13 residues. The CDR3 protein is CASSLEAGVGYTL. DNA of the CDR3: TGTGCCAGCAGCTTAGAAGCAGGGGTAGGCTACACCCTC.

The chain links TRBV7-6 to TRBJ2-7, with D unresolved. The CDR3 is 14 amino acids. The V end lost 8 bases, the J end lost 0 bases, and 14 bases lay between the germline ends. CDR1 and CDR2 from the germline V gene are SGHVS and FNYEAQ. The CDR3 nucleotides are TGTGCCAGCCGAGGATCATGGGGCTCCTACGAGCAGTACTTC. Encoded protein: CASRGSWGSYEQYF.

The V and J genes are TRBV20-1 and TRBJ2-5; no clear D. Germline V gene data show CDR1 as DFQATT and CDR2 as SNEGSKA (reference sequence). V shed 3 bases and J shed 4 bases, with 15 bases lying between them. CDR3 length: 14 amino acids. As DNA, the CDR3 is TGCAGTGCTAGGTCGCCCGTGAATTTAGAGACCCAGTACTTC. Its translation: CSARSPVNLETQYF.

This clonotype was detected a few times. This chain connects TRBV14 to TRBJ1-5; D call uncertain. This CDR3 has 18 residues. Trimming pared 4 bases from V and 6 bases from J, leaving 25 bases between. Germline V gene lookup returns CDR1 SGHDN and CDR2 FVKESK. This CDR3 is CASSLRFLAEGWSQPQHF. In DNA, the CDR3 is TGTGCCAGCAGCCTCCGGTTTCTCGCCGAAGGGTGGTCTCAGCCCCAGCATTTT.

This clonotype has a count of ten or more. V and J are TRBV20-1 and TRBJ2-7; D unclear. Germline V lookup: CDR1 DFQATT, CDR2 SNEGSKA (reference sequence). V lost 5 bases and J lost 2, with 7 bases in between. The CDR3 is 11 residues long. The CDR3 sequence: CSALDAYEQYF. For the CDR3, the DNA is TGCAGTGCTTTGGACGCCTACGAGCAGTACTTC.

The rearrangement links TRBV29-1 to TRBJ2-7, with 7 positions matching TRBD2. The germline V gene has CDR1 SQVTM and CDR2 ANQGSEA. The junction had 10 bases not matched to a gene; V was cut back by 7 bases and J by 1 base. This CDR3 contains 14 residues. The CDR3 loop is CSAGGGRGSYEQYF. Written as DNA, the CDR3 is TGCAGCGCTGGTGGCGGGAGAGGTTCCTACGAGCAGTACTTC.

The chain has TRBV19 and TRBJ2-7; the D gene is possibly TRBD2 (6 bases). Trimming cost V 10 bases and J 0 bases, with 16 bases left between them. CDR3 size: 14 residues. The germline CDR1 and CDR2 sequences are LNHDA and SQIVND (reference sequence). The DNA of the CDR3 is TGTGCCACACGGTCGGGGGACTTCTCCTACGAGCAGTACTTC. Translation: CATRSGDFSYEQYF.

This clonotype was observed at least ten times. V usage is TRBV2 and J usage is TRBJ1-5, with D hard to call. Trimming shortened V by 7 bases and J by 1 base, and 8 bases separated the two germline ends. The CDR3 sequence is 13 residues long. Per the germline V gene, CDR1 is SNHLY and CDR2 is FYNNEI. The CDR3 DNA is TGTGCCAGCAATGGGTGGAGCAATCAGCCCCAGCATTTT. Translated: CASNGWSNQPQHF.

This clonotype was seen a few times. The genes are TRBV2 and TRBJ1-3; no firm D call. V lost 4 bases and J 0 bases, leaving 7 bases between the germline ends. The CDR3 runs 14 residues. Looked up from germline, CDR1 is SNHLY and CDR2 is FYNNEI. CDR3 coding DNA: TGTGCCAGCAGTGCAGGATTCTCTGGAAACACCATATATTTT. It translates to CASSAGFSGNTIYF.

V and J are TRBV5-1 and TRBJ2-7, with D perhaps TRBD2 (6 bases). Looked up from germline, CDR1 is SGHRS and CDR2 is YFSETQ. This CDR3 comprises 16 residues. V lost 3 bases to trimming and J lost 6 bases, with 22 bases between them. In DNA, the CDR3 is TGCGCCAGCAGCTATCTAGGTGGAGGGAGAATTCGCGAGCAGTACTTC. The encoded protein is CASSYLGGGRIREQYF.

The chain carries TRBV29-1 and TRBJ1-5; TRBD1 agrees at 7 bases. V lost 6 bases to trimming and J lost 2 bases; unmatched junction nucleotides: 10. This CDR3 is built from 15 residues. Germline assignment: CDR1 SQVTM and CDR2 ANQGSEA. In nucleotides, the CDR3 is TGCAGCGTAGTGACAGGGACGGGGGGCAATCAGCCCCAGCATTTT. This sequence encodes CSVVTGTGGNQPQHF.

CDR3 sequence: CSVLPGQGLGGYTF. Here the CDR3 DNA reads TGCAGCGTTCTGCCGGGACAGGGGCTGGGTGGCTACACCTTC. J is TRBJ1-2 and V is TRBV29-1, with 10 bases identical to TRBD1. This CDR3 is 14 amino acids long. From germline, CDR1 is SQVTM and CDR2 ANQGSEA. The ends lost 5 bases at V and 7 bases at J; junction bases unmatched: 10.

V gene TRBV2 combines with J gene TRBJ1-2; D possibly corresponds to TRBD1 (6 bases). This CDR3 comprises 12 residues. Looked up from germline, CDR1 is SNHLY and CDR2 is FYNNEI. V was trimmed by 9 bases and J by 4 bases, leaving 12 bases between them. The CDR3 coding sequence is TGTGCCAGTGAGGGGGGACCCTATGGCTACACCTTC. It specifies CASEGGPYGYTF.